The clone carrying this TCR beta chain has just one count. Its target is not known. This sample is drawn from a study of breast tumors, draining lymph nodes, adjacent tissues. TCRdb called the multiplex PCR reads again in MiXCR, with one record for every CDR3 protein. Among approximately 22,000 distinct CDR3 sequences listed, about 64% were seen once. There are 16 residues in the CDR3. Germline loops: CDR1 DFQATT, CDR2 SNEGSKA (reference sequence). The V and J ends lost 2 bases and 5 bases respectively, with 19 bases between them. Broader study findings: The data were judged consistent with most tumor T cells coming from lymph node and expanding in tumor. Tumor repertoires ranked between lymph nodes and nontumor tissue in diversity, with V and J gene preferences. That most tumor T cells come from lymph nodes remained unproven.

This chain uses TRBV20-1 with TRBJ1-5; D is unclear. The receptor was isolated from a female donor with breast cancer. Some clones in this sample may be carry-over from other donors' samples. Material for sequencing was tumor-adjacent breast tissue. CDR3 DNA sequence: TGCAGTGCTAGACCCGCGGTCGGGCGAAACGATCAGCCCCAGCATTTT. Its translation: CSARPAVGRNDQPQHF.